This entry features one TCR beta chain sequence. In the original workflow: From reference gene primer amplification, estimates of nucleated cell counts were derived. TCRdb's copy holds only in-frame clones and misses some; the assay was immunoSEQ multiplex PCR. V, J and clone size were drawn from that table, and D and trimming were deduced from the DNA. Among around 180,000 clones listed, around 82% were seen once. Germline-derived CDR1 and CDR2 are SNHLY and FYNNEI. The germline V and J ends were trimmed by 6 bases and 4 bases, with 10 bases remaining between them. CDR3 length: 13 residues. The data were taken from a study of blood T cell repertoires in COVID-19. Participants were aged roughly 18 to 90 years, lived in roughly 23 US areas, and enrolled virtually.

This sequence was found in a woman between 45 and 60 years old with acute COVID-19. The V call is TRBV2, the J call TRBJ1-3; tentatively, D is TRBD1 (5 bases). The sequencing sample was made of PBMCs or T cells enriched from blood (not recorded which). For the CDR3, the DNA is TGTGCCAGCAGGGTCGGGGGAGGAAACACCATATATTTT. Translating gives CASRVGGGNTIYF.